Following are 10 T cell receptor beta chains from one sample sequenced in a study of shared clonotypes between healthy human individuals. Data came from immunoSEQ multiplex PCR; TCRdb stores just in-frame clones and leaves some out. The table has about 2.5 million clones, just under 95% seen once. The sequencing sample was made of naive CD4+ T cells from PBMCs. Subset described: CD45RA+ positively selected. Receptors originate from a young man in good health. Some clones in this sample may be carry-over from other donors' samples.

This clone has a handful of counts. CDR3 DNA: TGCGCCAGCAGCCTAGGGGTCCTACAGGGGGCCTACGAGCAGTACTTC. It translates to CASSLGVLQGAYEQYF. V gene TRBV4-1 combines with J gene TRBJ2-7; 8 positions match TRBD1. The CDR3 contains 16 residues. The ends lost 4 bases at V and 2 bases at J; junction bases unmatched: 10. CDR1 and CDR2 (germline): MGHRA, YSYEKL.

As for this clone: Other DNA sequences in the same sample also yield this CDR3. This chain joins TRBV5-1 and TRBJ1-2; D is perhaps TRBD1 (6 bases). V gave up 4 bases and J gave up 5 bases, with 9 bases separating them. The CDR3 runs 12 residues. CDR1 is SGHRS, CDR2 YFSETQ, per germline. In DNA form, the CDR3 reads TGCGCCAGCAGCGTGGACAGTTATGGCTACACCTTC. It is translated as CASSVDSYGYTF.

V is TRBV20-1 and J is TRBJ1-2; D ambiguous. The CDR3 runs 10 residues. V lost 2 bases, J lost 4 bases, and 2 bases lay in between. The germline V gene has CDR1 DFQATT and CDR2 SNEGSKA (reference sequence). CDR3 in amino acids: CSARSYGYTF. CDR3 sequence (DNA): TGCAGTGCTAGATCCTATGGCTACACCTTC.

As for this clone: The sample has other DNA sequences that encode this CDR3 too. The chain joins TRBV29-1 to TRBJ1-1; D is ambiguous. This CDR3 region has 12 residues. The V end lost 7 bases, the J end lost 5 bases, and 14 bases lay between the germline ends. The V gene's germline CDR1 is SQVTM and CDR2 ANQGSEA. Here the CDR3 DNA reads TGCAGCGCAACTCGGACTGGGACTGAAGCTTTCTTT. Translating gives CSATRTGTEAFF.

V is TRBV5-4 and J is TRBJ2-1, with 10 bases fitting TRBD2. CDR3 length equals 16 residues. Unmatched junction bases numbered 10, after V lost 3 bases and J lost 7 bases. Germline values: CDR1 SGHNT, CDR2 YYREEE (reference sequence). CDR3 nucleotides: TGTGCCAGCAGCTCCTTAGCGGGAGGCCAGGGGAATGAGCAGTTCTTC. Protein product: CASSSLAGGQGNEQFF.

V usage is TRBV28 and J usage is TRBJ1-2, with D uncertain. This CDR3 region has 12 residues. V was trimmed by 7 bases and J by 1 base, leaving 7 bases between them. Germline-derived CDR1 and CDR2 are MDHEN and SYDVKM. CDR3 bases: TGTGCCAGCAACATTTTTAACTATGGCTACACCTTC. Translation gives CASNIFNYGYTF.

V gene TRBV28 combines with J gene TRBJ2-3; TRBD1 matches at 8 bases. Per the germline V gene, CDR1 is MDHEN and CDR2 is SYDVKM. V trimming: 6 bases; J trimming: 6 bases; junction bases outside the gene matches: 8. This CDR3 has 14 residues. The CDR3 nucleotides read TGTGCCAGCAGACTACAGGGGGTGAGGGATACGCAGTATTTT. It specifies CASRLQGVRDTQYF.

This clone was recorded once. The same CDR3 is also encoded by other DNA sequences in this sample. V and J are TRBV5-1 and TRBJ2-7; the match to TRBD2 covers 12 bases. The V and J ends lost 4 bases and 1 base, in that order; junction bases with no gene match: 3. Germline V CDR1 and CDR2: SGHRS, YFSETQ. CDR3 size: 15 residues. In DNA, the CDR3 is TGCGCCAGCAGCGTACTAGCGGGAGGATCCTACGAGCAGTACTTC. Protein: CASSVLAGGSYEQYF.

J is TRBJ2-7 and V is TRBV2; D may be TRBD2 (6 bases). The CDR3 has 10 amino acids. The germline CDR1 and CDR2 sequences are SNHLY and FYNNEI. With 7 bases removed from V and 6 bases from J, the gap between germline ends came to 7 bases. The CDR3 spells CASIGGEQYF. Written as DNA, the CDR3 is TGTGCCAGCATCGGGGGCGAGCAGTACTTC.

This chain links TRBV2 with TRBJ1-1; possibly TRBD1 for D (5 bases). The length of the CDR3 is 13 residues. Trimming cost V 8 bases and J 8 bases, with 18 bases left between them. Germline CDR1 SNHLY, CDR2 FYNNEI. CDR3: CASCLGAEREAFF. CDR3 bases: TGTGCCAGCTGTCTAGGGGCAGAACGGGAAGCTTTCTTT.